The clone carrying this T cell receptor (beta chain) was found once. As yet, its antigen is unknown. TCRdb's copy holds only in-frame clones and misses some; the assay was immunoSEQ multiplex PCR. This sample has around 130,000 clones, with roughly nine tenths found just once. This entry is derived from a study of T cell responses to AZD1222 COVID-19 vaccine. The ends were cut back, 8 bases at V and 3 bases at J, with 13 bases in the middle. This CDR3 spans 13 amino acids. Germline V lookup: CDR1 MNHEY, CDR2 SVGAGI. Study-level findings and limits: Nearly half of the spike-specific TCRs reportedly recognize variant regions that carry no mutations.

V usage is TRBV6-5 and J usage is TRBJ1-1; possibly TRBD1 for D (6 bases). The sample in question was peripheral blood, obtained 28 days after the second AZD1222 dose. The clonotype originates from an adult who received the AZD1222 COVID-19 vaccine. This CDR3 reads CASGGHYDTEAFF. The CDR3 DNA sequence: TGTGCCAGCGGGGGACACTACGACACTGAAGCTTTCTTT.